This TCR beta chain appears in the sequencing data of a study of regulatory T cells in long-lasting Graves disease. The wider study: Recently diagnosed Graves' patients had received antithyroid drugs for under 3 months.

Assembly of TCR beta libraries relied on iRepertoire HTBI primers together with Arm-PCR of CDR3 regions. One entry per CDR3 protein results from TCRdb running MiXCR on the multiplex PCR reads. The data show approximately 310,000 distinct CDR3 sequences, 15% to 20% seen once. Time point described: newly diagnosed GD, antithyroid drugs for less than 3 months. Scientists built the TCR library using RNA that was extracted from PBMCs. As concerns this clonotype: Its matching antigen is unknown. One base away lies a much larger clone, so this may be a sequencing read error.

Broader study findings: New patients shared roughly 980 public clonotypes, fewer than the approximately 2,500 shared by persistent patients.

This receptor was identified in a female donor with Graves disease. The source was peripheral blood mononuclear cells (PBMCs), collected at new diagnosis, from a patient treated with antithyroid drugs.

The CDR3 sequence: CTISESRGVQFF. The CDR3, as DNA: TGTACCATCAGTGAGTCGAGAGGGGTGCAGTTCTTC. The chain recombines TRBV10-3 with TRBJ2-1; D is tentatively TRBD1 or TRBD2 (5 bases each). This CDR3 contains 12 residues. Germline CDR1 and CDR2: ENHRY and SYGVKD.